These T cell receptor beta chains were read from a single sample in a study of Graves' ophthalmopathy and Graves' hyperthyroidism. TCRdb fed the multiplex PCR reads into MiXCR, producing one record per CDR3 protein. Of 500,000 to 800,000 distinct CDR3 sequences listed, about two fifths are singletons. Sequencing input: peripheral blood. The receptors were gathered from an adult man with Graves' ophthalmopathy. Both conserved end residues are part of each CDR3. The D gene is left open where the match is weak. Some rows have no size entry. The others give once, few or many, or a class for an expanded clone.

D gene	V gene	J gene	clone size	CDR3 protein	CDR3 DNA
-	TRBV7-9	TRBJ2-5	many	CASSLLQGTYQETQYF	TGTGCCAGCAGCTTACTGCAGGGGACGTACCAAGAGACCCAGTACTTC
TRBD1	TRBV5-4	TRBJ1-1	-	CASSSQDRGTTEAFF	TGTGCCAGCAGCTCCCAGGACAGGGGTACCACTGAAGCTTTCTTT
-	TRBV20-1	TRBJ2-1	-	CSARLSSYNEQFF	TGCAGTGCTCGACTAAGCTCCTACAATGAGCAGTTCTTC
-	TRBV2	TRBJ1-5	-	CASTPDWINSPQHF	TGTGCCAGCACTCCGGACTGGATTAATTCACCCCAGCATTTT
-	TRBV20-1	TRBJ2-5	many	CSARGPSMNQYF	TGCAGTGCTAGAGGACCATCGATGAACCAGTACTTC
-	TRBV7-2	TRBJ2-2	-	CACSSRGVTGELFF	TGTGCCTGCAGCTCCCGGGGTGTCACCGGGGAGCTGTTTTTT
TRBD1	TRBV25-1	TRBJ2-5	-	CASSVQGPQETQYF	TGTGCCAGCAGTGTACAGGGGCCCCAAGAGACCCAGTACTTC
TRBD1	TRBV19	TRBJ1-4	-	CASSGGGTGTVHEKLFF	TGTGCCAGTAGTGGAGGGGGGACAGGGACGGTTCATGAAAAACTGTTTTTT
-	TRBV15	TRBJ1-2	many	CATSTRGTDNTF	TGTGCCACCAGCACCAGGGGAACTGACAACACCTTC
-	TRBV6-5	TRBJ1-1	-	CASSYLASGATEAFF	TGTGCCAGCAGTTACTTAGCCTCAGGGGCCACTGAAGCTTTCTTT
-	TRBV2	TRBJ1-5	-	CASNGTGTNQPQHF	TGTGCCAGCAATGGAACCGGGACCAATCAGCCCCAGCATTTT
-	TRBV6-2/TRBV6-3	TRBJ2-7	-	CASRGTHMPYEQYF	TGTGCCAGCAGGGGGACTCACATGCCCTACGAGCAGTACTTC
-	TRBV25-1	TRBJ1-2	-	CASRQGPGGNYGYTF	TGTGCCAGCAGACAGGGACCTGGGGGTAACTATGGCTACACCTTC
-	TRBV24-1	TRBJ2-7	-	CATSPQGSDEQYF	TGTGCCACCAGTCCCCAGGGTTCCGACGAGCAGTACTTC
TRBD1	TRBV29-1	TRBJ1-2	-	CSARTGGRDAYGYTF	TGCAGCGCTCGAACAGGGGGGAGAGACGCCTATGGCTACACCTTC
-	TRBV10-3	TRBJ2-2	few	CASSYAVNTGELFF	TGTGCCAGCAGTTACGCAGTTAACACCGGGGAGCTGTTTTTT
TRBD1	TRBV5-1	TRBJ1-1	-	CASSQPIGQGYTEAFF	TGCGCCAGCAGCCAACCTATTGGACAGGGGTACACTGAAGCTTTCTTT
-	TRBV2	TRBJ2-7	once	CASITREYEQYF	TGTGCCAGCATTACCAGGGAATACGAGCAGTACTTC
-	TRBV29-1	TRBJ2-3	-	CSANLGGVEGDTQYF	TGCAGCGCCAACCTAGGAGGGGTGGAGGGAGATACGCAGTATTTT
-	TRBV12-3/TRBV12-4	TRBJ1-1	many	CASRPGVGTEAFF	TGTGCCAGCCGTCCCGGGGTGGGGACTGAAGCTTTCTTT
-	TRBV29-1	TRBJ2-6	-	CAWSRRSGANVLTF	TGTGCCTGGTCAAGACGGTCTGGGGCCAACGTCCTGACTTTC
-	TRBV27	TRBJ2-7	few	CASSLTVPYEQYF	TGTGCCAGCAGTTTGACAGTACCCTACGAGCAGTACTTC
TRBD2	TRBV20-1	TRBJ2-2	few	CSARGLAGTGELFF	TGCAGTGCTAGAGGGTTAGCGGGGACCGGGGAGCTGTTTTTT
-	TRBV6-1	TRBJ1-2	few	CASSEAGDYGYTF	TGTGCCAGCAGTGAAGCGGGGGACTATGGCTACACCTTC
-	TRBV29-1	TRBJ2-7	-	CSLDGGRGYYEQYF	TGCAGCTTAGACGGGGGGCGGGGATACTACGAGCAGTACTTC
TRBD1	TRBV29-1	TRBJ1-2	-	CSAGQGPWGYTF	TGCAGCGCCGGACAGGGCCCATGGGGCTACACCTTC
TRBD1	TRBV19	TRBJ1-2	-	CASSMGQGYTF	TGTGCCAGTAGTATGGGACAGGGCTACACCTTC
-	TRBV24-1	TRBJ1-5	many	CATSGGTAFQPQHF	TGTGCCACCAGTGGGGGGACCGCTTTTCAGCCCCAGCATTTT
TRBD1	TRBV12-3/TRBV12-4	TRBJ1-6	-	CASRSPGTGSPPLHF	TGTGCCAGCAGGTCTCCCGGGACAGGGAGTCCACCCCTCCACTTT
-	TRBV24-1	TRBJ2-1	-	CATSDLLGNEQFF	TGTGCCACCAGTGATTTGCTCGGGAATGAGCAGTTCTTC
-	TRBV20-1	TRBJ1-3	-	CSAISGSAGNTIYF	TGCAGTGCAATCTCGGGCAGCGCAGGAAACACCATATATTTT
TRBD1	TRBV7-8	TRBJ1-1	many	CASSLARTGDTEAFF	TGTGCCAGCAGCTTAGCCAGGACAGGGGACACTGAAGCTTTCTTT
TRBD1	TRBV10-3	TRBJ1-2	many	CAISTDRYPANYGYTF	TGTGCCATCAGTACGGACAGGTACCCAGCTAACTATGGCTACACCTTC
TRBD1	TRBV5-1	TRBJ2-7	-	CASSLWGQGSAEQYF	TGCGCCAGCAGCTTGTGGGGACAGGGGAGTGCCGAGCAGTACTTC
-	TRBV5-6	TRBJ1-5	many	CASSLDGAPNQPQHF	TGTGCCAGCAGCTTGGATGGGGCGCCTAATCAGCCCCAGCATTTT
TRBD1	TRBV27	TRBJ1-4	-	CASRRGYGTALEKLFF	TGTGCCAGCAGAAGGGGGTACGGGACAGCTCTTGAAAAACTGTTTTTT
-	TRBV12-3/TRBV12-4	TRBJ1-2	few	CASSLQGPYGYTF	TGTGCCAGCAGTTTACAGGGACCCTATGGCTACACCTTC
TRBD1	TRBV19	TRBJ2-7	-	CASAQGAKYEQYF	TGTGCCAGCGCACAGGGGGCAAAATACGAGCAGTACTTC
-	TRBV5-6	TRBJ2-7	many	CASSELGQTYEQYF	TGTGCCAGCAGCGAGCTAGGGCAGACCTACGAGCAGTACTTC
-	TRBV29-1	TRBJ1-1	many	CSVGFGAMNTEAFF	TGCAGCGTTGGGTTCGGAGCTATGAACACTGAAGCTTTCTTT